These 17 T cell receptor beta chains originate from one sample sequenced in a study of identical twins. TCRdb called the 5' RACE reads again in MiXCR, with one record for every CDR3 protein. The sample records more than 200,000 distinct CDR3 sequences, over 8% being singletons. The specimen was memory (CD45RO+) T cells sorted from blood. Receptors originate from a woman in her late teens or twenties in good health.

The chain is built from TRBV4-2 and TRBJ2-7; a weak D match, TRBD2 (6 bases). Germline loops: CDR1 LGHNA, CDR2 YNFKEQ. V lost 4 bases, J lost 4 bases, and 17 bases lay in between. This CDR3 contains 15 residues. CDR3 bases: TGTGCCAGCAGCCCCGCGGGACGATTCGGATACGAGCAGTACTTC. The encoded protein is CASSPAGRFGYEQYF.

This clonotype was detected a few times. The chain carries TRBV11-2 and TRBJ2-1; the match to TRBD2 covers 7 bases. V trimming: 2 bases; J trimming: 9 bases; junction bases outside the gene matches: 4. Germline V CDR1 and CDR2: SGHAT, FQNNGV. The CDR3 is made up of 13 amino acids. The CDR3 protein is CASSLLAEFEQFF. The DNA for the CDR3 is TGTGCCAGCAGCTTACTAGCGGAATTTGAGCAGTTCTTC.

J is TRBJ2-5 and V is TRBV9, with 8 bases that match TRBD1. V lost 2 bases and J lost 7; bases outside the gene matches: 10. Germline CDR1 SGDLS, CDR2 YYNGEE. The CDR3 sequence is 15 residues long. This CDR3 reads CASSVRGTGTRTQYF. CDR3 sequence (DNA): TGTGCCAGCAGCGTTAGAGGGACAGGCACGAGGACCCAGTACTTC.

The chain recombines TRBV6-5 with TRBJ2-7; maybe TRBD2 (7 bases). The CDR3 length is 14 residues. V lost 2 bases and J 6 bases, leaving 14 bases between the germline ends. Germline CDR1 MNHEY, CDR2 SVGAGI. CDR3 nucleotide sequence: TGTGCCAGCAGTTACGGGGGGGCGTCCCTCGAGCAGTACTTC. Its translation: CASSYGGASLEQYF.

This clonotype came up a few times. This sequence joins TRBV10-2 and TRBJ2-3; D assignment may be TRBD1 or TRBD2 (6 bases each). The V gene's germline CDR1 is WSHSY and CDR2 SAAADI. This CDR3 has 16 amino acids. Trimming removed 8 bases at V and 1 base at J, with 19 bases between. The CDR3 protein is CASAGQGATGTDTQYF. The CDR3, as DNA: TGCGCCAGCGCGGGACAAGGGGCAACGGGCACAGATACGCAGTATTTT.

This clonotype came up many times. The chain couples TRBV20-1 to TRBJ2-3; TRBD2 agrees at 8 bases. There are 13 residues in the CDR3. Germline V gene lookup returns CDR1 DFQATT and CDR2 SNEGSKA (reference sequence). V dropped 6 bases and J dropped 6; count of bases not matched to a gene: 8. CDR3 protein: CSAKGTSFDTQYF. The CDR3 bases are TGCAGTGCGAAGGGGACTAGTTTCGATACGCAGTATTTT.

The DNA for the CDR3 is TGTGCCAGCAGTTTAGGGGGCAGGGGGGAAGCTTTCTTT. Translated, it gives CASSLGGRGEAFF. The chain carries TRBV12-3 or TRBV12-4 and TRBJ1-1; 7 bases are a match to TRBD1. The CDR3 loop spans 13 amino acids. The ends lost 1 base at V and 8 bases at J; junction bases unmatched: 4.

The CDR3 DNA follows: TGTGCCAGCAGTGAAACGGGGGCGGACACTGAAGCTTTCTTT. It codes for CASSETGADTEAFF. J is TRBJ1-1 and V is TRBV6-1, with D possibly matching TRBD1 (6 bases). Germline CDR1 reads MNHNS; CDR2 reads SASEGT. The CDR3 consists of 14 residues. Trimming left V 2 bases short and J 3 bases short, with 10 bases between.

This sequence joins TRBV3-1 and TRBJ2-7; no clear D. Germline CDR1 LGHDT, CDR2 YNNKEL (reference sequence). Trimming cost V 1 base and J 2 bases, with 9 bases left between them. The CDR3 contains 14 residues. This chain's CDR3 is CASSQGASTYEQYF. The CDR3 DNA sequence: TGTGCCAGCAGCCAAGGCGCGAGTACCTACGAGCAGTACTTC.

This clonotype was counted a few times. This rearrangement joins TRBV5-8 to TRBJ2-1, with D unresolved. The CDR3 contains 16 residues. The V end lost 0 bases, the J end lost 0 bases, and 10 bases lay between the germline ends. From germline, CDR1 is SGHTS and CDR2 YDEGEE. The CDR3 DNA is TGTGCCAGCAGCTTGGGGCAGCCACTCTCCTACAATGAGCAGTTCTTC. It yields the protein CASSLGQPLSYNEQFF.

The gene calls are TRBV12-3 or TRBV12-4 and TRBJ2-1; 10 nucleotides agree with TRBD2. The V and J ends lost 5 bases and 5 bases, in that order; junction bases with no gene match: 3. This CDR3 spans 14 amino acids. CDR3 DNA: TGTGCCAGCAGTGAAGGACTAGCGGACAATGAGCAGTTCTTC. Translating it yields CASSEGLADNEQFF.

This clonotype was recorded a few times. The chain links TRBV24-1 to TRBJ2-1; TRBD1 agrees at 8 bases. The CDR3 sequence is 16 residues long. J was trimmed by 3 bases and V by 2 bases; bases with no gene match: 5. Germline CDR1 reads KGHDR; CDR2 reads SFDVKD. The CDR3 DNA reads TGTGCCACCAGTGATTCGACAGGGGCCAGCTACAATGAGCAGTTCTTC. It is translated as CATSDSTGASYNEQFF.

This clonotype was recorded many times. This chain links TRBV12-3 or TRBV12-4 with TRBJ2-2; D is unresolved. Trimming pared 5 bases from V and 0 bases from J, leaving 10 bases between. CDR3 length: 15 amino acids. The CDR3 here is CASSKHGTNTGELFF. In nucleotides, the CDR3 is TGTGCCAGCAGTAAGCACGGAACGAACACCGGGGAGCTGTTTTTT.

This clonotype was seen a handful of times. V gene TRBV2 combines with J gene TRBJ1-1; no firm D call. Germline CDR1 and CDR2: SNHLY and FYNNEI. The CDR3 contains 13 residues. Trimming shortened V by 3 bases and J by 1 base, and 6 bases separated the two germline ends. The DNA for the CDR3 is TGTGCCAGCAGTGATGGTGGGAACACTGAAGCTTTCTTT. As protein: CASSDGGNTEAFF.

The CDR3, as DNA: TGTGCCAGCAGCCCGAGTAGCTTTTCGAGCTCCTACGAGCAGTACTTC. Translated, it gives CASSPSSFSSSYEQYF. The genes are TRBV3-1 and TRBJ2-7, with D hard to call. Trimming took off 4 bases at V and 0 bases at J, with 16 bases between the two ends. Germline V gene data show CDR1 as LGHDT and CDR2 as YNNKEL (reference sequence). The CDR3 is made up of 16 amino acids.

This clonotype has ten or more counts. The chain joins TRBV6-1 to TRBJ2-1; 9 positions match TRBD2. The CDR3 runs to 14 residues. Losses at the gene ends were 4 bases for V and 3 bases for J; bases not matched to a gene: 1. Germline V gives CDR1 MNHNS, CDR2 SASEGT. The CDR3 here is CASSGAGGYNEQFF. The CDR3 region has the DNA TGTGCCAGCAGTGGAGCGGGAGGCTACAATGAGCAGTTCTTC.

The CDR3 loop reads CASSFKETSNQPQHF. CDR3 DNA: TGTGCCAGCAGTTTTAAGGAAACTAGCAATCAGCCCCAGCATTTT. This chain connects TRBV12-3 or TRBV12-4 to TRBJ1-5; no definite D call. Trimming cost V 3 bases and J 0 bases, with 9 bases left between them. The CDR3 spans 15 residues.